Below, 24 T cell receptor beta chains from the same sample are listed, as sequenced in a study of early T cells in non-severe SARS-CoV-2 infection (dated by TCRdb to the early 2020s). The protocol used for the library was 5' RACE. The sample was run on a NextSeq 500. TCRdb took the public reads, trimmed them with fastp at Q25, ran MiXCR for clone calling and kept in-frame beta chains. One record per CDR3 amino acid sequence lists the most common genes and DNA. This sample lists tens of thousands of distinct CDR3 sequences; roughly 9% were detected once. The ten largest clones capture 3.5% to 5% of the sample. The sequencing here drew on whole blood, taken at baseline. The receptor source for this set is an adult who was a healthcare worker with PCR-confirmed SARS-CoV-2 infection or an uninfected control (not recorded which).

This clonotype has more than one count but fewer than ten. The chain has TRBV5-1 and TRBJ2-5; D gene uncertain. Germline V gene sequence: CDR1 SGHRS, CDR2 YFSETQ. This CDR3 has 12 residues. With 4 bases removed from V and 0 bases from J, the gap between germline ends came to 4 bases. The CDR3 sequence is CASSRYQETQYF. The CDR3 coding sequence is TGCGCCAGCAGCCGGTACCAAGAGACCCAGTACTTC.

The CDR3 reads CASSQDDYQETQYF. CDR3 DNA: TGTGCCAGCAGCCAAGATGACTACCAAGAGACCCAGTACTTC. The genes are TRBV4-2 and TRBJ2-5; D call uncertain. Deletions cut 0 bases from V and 0 bases from J, with 5 bases between. CDR1 and CDR2 (germline): LGHNA, YNFKEQ. This CDR3 is built from 14 residues.

This clonotype was observed a handful of times. CDR3 DNA sequence: TGTGCCAGCGGGACTAGACAAGAGACCCAGTACTTC. Translating it yields CASGTRQETQYF. This sequence joins TRBV14 and TRBJ2-5, with 8 bases matching TRBD2. Trimming cost V 8 bases and J 2 bases; bases outside gene matches: 1. CDR3 length: 12 residues. Germline loops: CDR1 SGHDN, CDR2 FVKESK.

The chain uses TRBV20-1 and TRBJ1-5; D unclear. The germline CDR1 and CDR2 sequences are DFQATT and SNEGSKA (reference sequence). The germline V and J ends were trimmed by 0 bases and 9 bases, with 12 bases remaining between them. CDR3 length equals 13 residues. The CDR3 coding sequence is TGCAGTGCTAGAGATAAACCTCACGGGCCCCAGCATTTT. Protein: CSARDKPHGPQHF.

The CDR3 nucleotides are TGTGCCGCGGTCTACGAGCAGTACTTC. Its translation: CAAVYEQYF. The chain is built from TRBV6-4 and TRBJ2-7; D gene unclear. V was shortened by 11 bases and J by 3 bases, with 5 bases between the two germline ends. This CDR3 region has 9 residues. CDR1 and CDR2 (germline): MRHNA, SNTAGT.

Concerning this clonotype: As the CDR3 is not closed by the conserved phenylalanine or tryptophan, this likely results from a read error. The chain links TRBV11-2 to TRBJ2-1; D may be TRBD2 (7 bases). V lost 6 bases and J lost 7, with 19 bases in between. This CDR3 is built from 15 residues. Germline lookup yields CDR1 SGHAT and CDR2 FQNNGV. The CDR3 sequence: CASRGGGAIPNEQFS. The CDR3 DNA sequence: TGTGCCAGCAGGGGAGGGGGGGCTATTCCGAATGAGCAGTTCTCC.

The chain uses TRBV13 and TRBJ2-2; 13 bases are a match to TRBD2. The V and J ends lost 5 bases and 2 bases, in that order; junction bases with no gene match: 14. Germline V gene data show CDR1 as PRHDT and CDR2 as FYEKMQ (reference sequence). The CDR3 extends over 20 amino acids. CDR3 in amino acids: CASSQLGTVGLAGNTGELFF. The CDR3 DNA follows: TGTGCCAGCAGCCAACTCGGGACAGTGGGACTAGCGGGAAACACCGGGGAGCTGTTTTTT. The full variable domain, in which reference TRBV13 and TRBJ2-2 provide the parts outside the CDR3, is AAGVIQSPRHLIKEKRETATLKCYPIPRHDTVYWYQQGPGQDPQFLISFYEKMQSDKGSIPDRFSAQQFSDYHSELNMSSLELGDSALYFCASSQLGTVGLAGNTGELFFGEGSRLTVL.

This clonotype was detected ten times or more. The chain is built from TRBV6-5 and TRBJ2-3, with 10 bases aligning to TRBD2. The CDR3 runs to 14 residues. Germline CDR1 reads MNHEY; CDR2 reads SVGAGI. Trimming removed 5 bases from V and 2 bases from J; junction bases left unmatched: 1. This chain's CDR3 is CASSSGRATDTQYF. For the CDR3, the DNA is TGTGCCAGCAGTAGCGGGAGGGCCACAGATACGCAGTATTTT.

In nucleotides, the CDR3 is TGCAGTGCTCCGCGGGGACTAGCGGATACGCAGTATTTT. It translates to CSAPRGLADTQYF. This chain links TRBV20-1 with TRBJ2-3; 10 bases fit TRBD2. The CDR3 loop spans 13 amino acids. J gave up 6 bases and V 5 bases, and 5 bases lay outside the gene matches. CDR1 is DFQATT and CDR2 is SNEGSKA in the germline V gene (reference sequence).

The sample holds many counts of this clonotype. CDR3 coding DNA: TGTGCCAGCAGCCCGAAAGATACGCAGTATTTT. It encodes CASSPKDTQYF. The chain carries TRBV7-2 and TRBJ2-3; D is uncertain. CDR3 length: 11 amino acids. The V end lost 5 bases, the J end lost 5 bases, and 5 bases lay between the germline ends. In germline, CDR1 is SGHTA, CDR2 FQGNSA.

This clonotype showed up many times. The chain has TRBV12-3 or TRBV12-4 and TRBJ1-2; 9 positions match TRBD1. V lost 5 bases to trimming and J lost 7 bases; unmatched junction nucleotides: 2. This CDR3 comprises 12 residues. The CDR3 reads CASSGTGIGYTF. In DNA form, the CDR3 reads TGTGCCAGCAGTGGGACAGGGATTGGCTACACCTTC.

In its sample, this clonotype ranks as medium-sized. This chain links TRBV27 with TRBJ2-4; TRBD1 agrees at 10 bases. The CDR3 spans 15 residues. Losses at the gene ends were 1 base for V and 8 bases for J; bases not matched to a gene: 5. Germline lookup yields CDR1 MNHEY and CDR2 SMNVEV (reference sequence). CDR3: CASSLWGQGWYIQYF. In nucleotides, the CDR3 is TGTGCCAGCAGTTTATGGGGACAGGGGTGGTACATTCAGTACTTC.

This rearrangement joins TRBV28 to TRBJ2-7; D is possibly TRBD1 or TRBD2 (5 bases each). The germline V gene has CDR1 MDHEN and CDR2 SYDVKM. V lost 6 bases and J lost 2, with 14 bases in between. This CDR3 has 14 residues. The CDR3 DNA reads as TGTGCCAGCAGCCTCTCGGGGCAAGCCTACGAGCAGTACTTC. As protein: CASSLSGQAYEQYF.

This clonotype appeared a few times. The V and J genes are TRBV12-3 or TRBV12-4 and TRBJ1-1; D call uncertain. Trimming cost V 3 bases and J 5 bases, with 7 bases left between them. The CDR3 consists of 12 residues. CDR3 loop: CASSLGDTEAFF. The CDR3, as DNA: TGTGCCAGCAGTTTGGGTGATACTGAAGCTTTCTTT.

The chain links TRBV4-2 to TRBJ2-7; D not certain. Per germline, CDR1 LGHNA and CDR2 YNFKEQ. The CDR3 contains 16 residues. Trimming pared 0 bases from V and 5 bases from J, leaving 17 bases between. CDR3 sequence (DNA): TGTGCCAGCAGCCAAGAAGCCGGGCTGAACAGTAACGAGCAGTACTTC. It yields the protein CASSQEAGLNSNEQYF.

This clonotype was seen only a few times. The rearrangement links TRBV11-2 to TRBJ2-7; 9 nucleotides align to TRBD2. The ends lost 4 bases at V and 2 bases at J; junction bases unmatched: 12. Germline assignment: CDR1 SGHAT and CDR2 FQNNGV. This CDR3 has 17 residues. CDR3 nucleotide sequence: TGTGCCAGCAGCTACGCCATGGCGGGAGGGGGGACCTACGAGCAGTACTTC. It translates to CASSYAMAGGGTYEQYF.

This clonotype was found a few times. The V call is TRBV7-9, the J call TRBJ2-1; TRBD2 agrees at 11 bases. In germline, CDR1 is SEHNR, CDR2 FQNEAQ (reference sequence). The CDR3 spans 16 residues. Unmatched junction bases numbered 10, after V lost 3 bases and J lost 9 bases. CDR3: CASSFTVAGGPPEQFF. The CDR3 DNA is TGTGCCAGCAGCTTCACGGTAGCGGGAGGGCCCCCTGAGCAGTTCTTC.

This clonotype has only a few counts. The chain carries TRBV2 and TRBJ1-6; no definite D call. CDR3 length: 14 residues. CDR1 SNHLY and CDR2 FYNNEI come from the germline V gene. V gave up 7 bases and J gave up 4 bases, with 11 bases separating them. The CDR3 DNA reads as TGTGCCAGCATGGTGGCTTCTTATAATTCACCCCTCCACTTT. The encoded protein is CASMVASYNSPLHF.

This clonotype was detected many times. The V and J genes are TRBV7-2 and TRBJ2-7, with 8 bases identical to TRBD2. The V gene end was trimmed by 5 bases and the J gene end by 5 bases; junction bases not matched to a gene: 11. The CDR3 has 15 amino acids. Per germline, CDR1 SGHTA and CDR2 FQGNSA. Here the CDR3 reads CASSRRLAIKNEQYF. The CDR3 coding sequence is TGTGCCAGCAGCCGACGACTAGCGATAAAGAACGAGCAGTACTTC.

Ten or more counts support this clonotype. V gene TRBV20-1 combines with J gene TRBJ2-2; 13 bases are a match to TRBD2. The CDR3 sequence is 16 residues long. Germline loops: CDR1 DFQATT, CDR2 SNEGSKA (reference sequence). The V gene end was trimmed by 3 bases and the J gene end by 6 bases; junction bases not matched to a gene: 7. The CDR3 bases are TGCAGTGCTAGGGTCCGTACTAGCGGGGGGGCCGGGGAGCTGTTTTTT. It yields the protein CSARVRTSGGAGELFF.

The V gene is TRBV5-4, the J gene TRBJ2-5; 7 bases are a match to TRBD1. This CDR3 is built from 15 residues. The trim removed 1 base at V and 4 bases at J, leaving 7 bases unmatched. CDR1 and CDR2 from the germline V gene are SGHNT and YYREEE (reference sequence). The CDR3 protein is CASSLYRGRGETQYF. DNA for the CDR3: TGTGCCAGCAGCTTGTATAGGGGGCGCGGAGAGACCCAGTACTTC.

The genes are TRBV19 and TRBJ2-7; D is perhaps TRBD1 (6 bases). Germline CDR1 LNHDA, CDR2 SQIVND (reference sequence). With 0 bases removed from V and 3 bases from J, the gap between germline ends came to 6 bases. This CDR3 region has 13 residues. Here the CDR3 DNA reads TGTGCCAGTAGTATAGAACAGGGCTACGAGCAGTACTTC. The encoded protein is CASSIEQGYEQYF.

This clonotype was seen only a few times. The J gene is TRBJ2-7, the V gene TRBV5-1; perhaps TRBD2 as D (6 bases). The CDR3 loop spans 14 amino acids. The germline CDR1 and CDR2 sequences are SGHRS and YFSETQ. V dropped 4 bases and J dropped 3 bases, with 14 bases sitting between them. The CDR3: CASSPSPGLYEQYF. The CDR3 bases are TGCGCCAGCAGCCCTTCGCCGGGACTCTACGAGCAGTACTTC.

This clonotype has only a few counts. J is TRBJ2-2 and V is TRBV20-1; 11 bases are a match to TRBD2. The CDR3 consists of 16 residues. Germline V lookup: CDR1 DFQATT, CDR2 SNEGSKA (reference sequence). Trimming cost V 0 bases and J 6 bases; bases outside gene matches: 6. CDR3 residues: CSARDLRLAGSGELFF. Written as DNA, the CDR3 is TGCAGTGCTAGAGACCTACGACTAGCGGGATCCGGGGAGCTGTTTTTT.